This T cell receptor beta chain was identified during a study of shared clonotypes between healthy human individuals. The repertoire was sequenced with immunoSEQ multiplex PCR; TCRdb's copy has only in-frame clones and lacks some. There are roughly 530,000 clones in the sample; less than 96% occur only once, and less than 0.06% lies in the top ten. Every one of the donors was a Caucasian adult that lived in Nashville, Tennessee. V was pared by 3 bases and J by 8 bases, with 14 bases between. This CDR3 is 14 amino acids long. Germline V gene data show CDR1 as KGHSH and CDR2 as LQKENI. J is TRBJ2-1 and V is TRBV18; D possibly matches TRBD1 or TRBD2 (6 bases each). The specimen sequenced was naive CD4+ T cells sorted from blood. This sample's subset: CD45RA+ positively selected. The receptor comes from a woman in her twenties or thirties in good health. The CDR3: CASSPVEGQYEQFF. In DNA form, the CDR3 reads TGTGCCAGCTCACCGGTGGAGGGACAATATGAGCAGTTCTTC.